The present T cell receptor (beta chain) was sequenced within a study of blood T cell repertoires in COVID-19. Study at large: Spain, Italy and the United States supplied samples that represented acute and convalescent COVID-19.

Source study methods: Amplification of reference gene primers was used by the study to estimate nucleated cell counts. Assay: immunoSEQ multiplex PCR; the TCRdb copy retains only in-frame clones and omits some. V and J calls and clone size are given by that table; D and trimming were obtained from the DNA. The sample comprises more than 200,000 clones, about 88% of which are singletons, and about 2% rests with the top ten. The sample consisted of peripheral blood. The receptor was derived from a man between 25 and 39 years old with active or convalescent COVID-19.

The CDR3 DNA reads TGCGCCAGCAGCAACCCCGAGGGCACCGGGGAGCTGTTTTTT. Translating it yields CASSNPEGTGELFF. This chain uses TRBV5-1 with TRBJ2-2; possible D gene TRBD2, 5 bases. From germline, CDR1 is SGHRS and CDR2 YFSETQ. The CDR3 is 14 residues long. The V gene lost 4 bases and the J gene lost 4 bases, with 11 bases spanning the gap.